One sample yielded the 5 T cell receptor beta chains listed below, sequenced in a study of regulatory T cells in long-lasting Graves disease. Described time point: newly diagnosed GD, antithyroid drugs for less than 3 months. PBMCs were the source of the RNA used for TCR sequencing. Arm-PCR of CDR3 regions and iRepertoire HTBI primers were used to build TCR beta libraries. TCRdb processed the multiplex PCR reads anew with MiXCR; each CDR3 protein has one entry. Here the sample spans hundreds of thousands of distinct CDR3 sequences, 16% being singletons. The sample also formed part of further work on T cells in Graves' hyperthyroidism and ophthalmopathy.

Here the sequenced sample was peripheral blood mononuclear cells (PBMCs), taken at new diagnosis, from a patient treated with antithyroid drugs. These receptors were collected from a man aged 35 to 55 with Graves disease.

This rearrangement joins TRBV7-9 to TRBJ2-6; the match to TRBD2 covers 7 bases. Germline CDR1 is SEHNR and CDR2 is FQNEAQ (reference sequence). This CDR3 comprises 14 residues. V shed 0 bases, J shed 9 bases, and the junction held 2 bases outside the gene matches. In DNA form, the CDR3 reads TGTGCCAGCAGCTTAGCGGGGGGGATCAACGTCCTGACTTTC. Protein sequence: CASSLAGGINVLTF.

This clonotype was seen ten or more times. This chain links TRBV20-1 with TRBJ1-1, with unresolved D. The V gene lost 5 bases and the J gene lost 1 base, with 14 bases spanning the gap. The germline V gene has CDR1 DFQATT and CDR2 SNEGSKA (reference sequence). The CDR3 length is 14 residues. The CDR3 reads CSALNWPGNTEAFF. CDR3 DNA: TGCAGTGCTCTTAACTGGCCAGGGAACACTGAAGCTTTCTTT.

This clonotype was observed many times. The gene calls are TRBV12-3 or TRBV12-4 and TRBJ2-2; D not resolved. V gave up 6 bases and J gave up 8 bases, with 10 bases separating them. The CDR3 runs to 12 residues. The CDR3 nucleotides are TGTGCCAGCAGCGCTCTCGGGGGGGAGCTGTTTTTT. It codes for CASSALGGELFF.

This clonotype was seen at least ten times. The chain is built from TRBV7-2 and TRBJ2-1; D is tentatively TRBD1 or TRBD2 (5 bases each). The ends were cut back, 6 bases at V and 3 bases at J, with 15 bases in the middle. The CDR3 covers 15 residues. Germline V gene sequence: CDR1 SGHTA, CDR2 FQGNSA. CDR3 in amino acids: CASSLPGPLYNEQFF. DNA of the CDR3: TGTGCCAGCAGTCTCCCGGGACCCCTCTACAATGAGCAGTTCTTC.

The rearrangement joins TRBV29-1 to TRBJ2-3; no definite D call. There are 10 residues in the CDR3. From germline, CDR1 is SQVTM and CDR2 ANQGSEA. Trimming removed 4 bases from V and 5 bases from J, with 4 bases in between. The CDR3 DNA follows: TGCAGCGTTGGGAGAGATACGCAGTATTTT. As protein: CSVGRDTQYF.